The 28 T cell receptor beta chains below come from one sample, sequenced in a study of shared clonotypes between healthy human individuals. Data came from immunoSEQ multiplex PCR; TCRdb stores just in-frame clones and leaves some out. The sample consists of about 2.4 million clones, more than 85% of them appearing once. The sequenced material came from naive CD4+ T cells from PBMCs. Subset here: CD45RA+ positively selected. The receptors derive from a man aged 18 to 29 in good health. Some clones in this sample may be carry-over from other donors' samples.

The chain couples TRBV6-1 to TRBJ2-5; possible D gene TRBD1, 6 bases. Looked up from germline, CDR1 is MNHNS and CDR2 is SASEGT. CDR3 length: 15 amino acids. V was shortened by 3 bases and J by 5 bases, with 16 bases between the two germline ends. CDR3 in amino acids: CASSDKTRGSETQYF. Written as DNA, the CDR3 is TGTGCCAGCAGTGATAAAACCAGGGGTTCGGAGACCCAGTACTTC.

V and J are TRBV5-1 and TRBJ2-7, with D possibly called TRBD1 or TRBD2 (5 bases each). Germline V gene sequence: CDR1 SGHRS, CDR2 YFSETQ. V shed 3 bases and J shed 5 bases, with 12 bases lying between them. The CDR3 loop spans 13 amino acids. CDR3: CASSWLGDHEQYF. In DNA, the CDR3 is TGCGCCAGCAGCTGGTTGGGGGACCACGAGCAGTACTTC.

The CDR3 DNA sequence: TGCGCCAGCAGCAATACAGGGCTCACCGGGGAGCTGTTTTTT. Translation gives CASSNTGLTGELFF. The V call is TRBV10-1, the J call TRBJ2-2, with D perhaps TRBD1 (6 bases). V was pared by 6 bases and J by 4 bases, with 12 bases between. CDR3 size: 14 residues. The germline CDR1 and CDR2 sequences are WNHNN and SYGVQD (reference sequence).

The V call is TRBV4-2, the J call TRBJ2-1; the match to TRBD2 covers 15 bases. The V gene end was trimmed by 0 bases and the J gene end by 7 bases; junction bases not matched to a gene: 7. CDR1 is LGHNA, CDR2 YNFKEQ, per germline. The CDR3 runs to 18 residues. The CDR3 nucleotides read TGTGCCAGCAGCCAAGAGACGGGACTAGCGGGAGGCTGGAATGAGCAGTTCTTC. Amino acid sequence: CASSQETGLAGGWNEQFF.

As regards this clone: This specimen includes other DNA sequences encoding the same CDR3. The CDR3 is CASSLGGLAEYNEQFF. The DNA of the CDR3 is TGCGCCAGCAGCTTGGGGGGGCTAGCGGAATACAATGAGCAGTTCTTC. The chain recombines TRBV5-1 with TRBJ2-1; D may be TRBD2 (7 bases). Trimming took 0 bases from V and 4 from J, leaving 14 bases between them. The CDR3 consists of 16 residues. Germline V lookup: CDR1 SGHRS, CDR2 YFSETQ.

This chain joins TRBV27 and TRBJ1-4; D not certain. CDR3 length: 14 residues. Trimming left V 8 bases short and J 7 bases short, with 17 bases between. Germline V gives CDR1 MNHEY, CDR2 SMNVEV (reference sequence). CDR3 bases: TGTGCCAGCGGCACCACAACGTCGGGTGAAAAACTGTTTTTT. Translated, it gives CASGTTTSGEKLFF.

This chain connects TRBV11-2 to TRBJ2-1, with TRBD2 identical over 11 bases. With 5 bases clipped from V and 4 bases from J, the junction kept 4 bases outside the gene matches. Germline CDR1 and CDR2: SGHAT and FQNNGV. This CDR3 is built from 15 residues. The CDR3 coding sequence is TGTGCCAGCAGCCCGCGGACTAGCGGGTACAATGAGCAGTTCTTC. This gives the protein CASSPRTSGYNEQFF. The full variable domain, with the rest looked up from reference TRBV11-2 and TRBJ2-1, is EAGVAQSPRYKIIEKRQSVAFWCNPISGHATLYWYQQILGQGPKLLIQFQNNGVVDDSQLPKDRFSAERLKGVDSTLKIQPAKLEDSAVYLCASSPRTSGYNEQFFGPGTRLTVL.

The chain uses TRBV7-8 and TRBJ1-1; possible D gene TRBD1, 5 bases. CDR3 size: 14 residues. CDR1 is SGHVS and CDR2 is FQNEAQ in the germline V gene. V gave up 3 bases and J gave up 1 base, with 9 bases separating them. CDR3 nucleotide sequence: TGTGCCAGCAGCTTCAGGGAGGGGAACACTGAAGCTTTCTTT. The encoded protein is CASSFREGNTEAFF.

J is TRBJ2-7 and V is TRBV6-5; 13 bases fit TRBD2. Germline V gene sequence: CDR1 MNHEY, CDR2 SVGAGI. V lost 5 bases and J lost 8; bases outside the gene matches: 9. The CDR3 runs to 15 residues. CDR3 nucleotide sequence: TGTGCCAGCAGTCCGAGGACTAGCGGGAGCAGTAAGCAGTACTTC. This gives the protein CASSPRTSGSSKQYF.

The chain couples TRBV2 to TRBJ1-1; no definite D call. The germline V gene encodes CDR1 SNHLY and CDR2 FYNNEI. Trimming removed 9 bases from V and 7 bases from J, with 3 bases in between. The CDR3 covers 8 residues. CDR3 in amino acids: CARGEAFF. In DNA form, the CDR3 reads TGTGCCAGAGGTGAAGCTTTCTTT. The full variable domain, rest sourced from reference TRBV2 and TRBJ1-1, is EPEVTQTPSHQVTQMGQEVILRCVPISNHLYFYWYRQILGQKVEFLVSFYNNEISEKSEIFDDQFSVERPDGSNFTLKIRSTKLEDSAMYFCARGEAFFGQGTRLTVV.

The V and J genes are TRBV2 and TRBJ1-1; 8 bases agree with TRBD1. V shed 4 bases, J shed 5 bases, and the junction held 6 bases outside the gene matches. The CDR3 has 14 residues. Germline V gives CDR1 SNHLY, CDR2 FYNNEI. The DNA of the CDR3 is TGTGCCAGCAGTGGGACAGGGACGAGGACTGAAGCTTTCTTT. This encodes CASSGTGTRTEAFF.

The CDR3 loop reads CASSAGLPSYEQYF. The CDR3 DNA sequence: TGTGCCAGCAGCGCTGGACTACCCTCCTACGAGCAGTACTTC. The genes are TRBV9 and TRBJ2-5, with D tentatively TRBD2 (6 bases). The end of the DNA aligns better with TRBJ2-7, so the J call may be wrong. The CDR3 runs to 14 residues. Germline CDR1 and CDR2: SGDLS and YYNGEE.

The rearrangement links TRBV19 to TRBJ1-1; 7 bases map to TRBD1. The CDR3 runs to 13 residues. Germline lookup yields CDR1 LNHDA and CDR2 SQIVND (reference sequence). V was pared by 9 bases and J by 1 base, with 5 bases of the junction left unmatched. CDR3 sequence: CASARDRNTEAFF. The CDR3 DNA is TGTGCCAGCGCCCGGGACAGGAACACTGAAGCTTTCTTT.

J is TRBJ1-2 and V is TRBV29-1, with a tentative D call TRBD1 (6 bases). Trimming took off 2 bases at V and 4 bases at J, with 14 bases between the two ends. Germline CDR1 reads SQVTM; CDR2 reads ANQGSEA. This CDR3 has 14 residues. The CDR3, as DNA: TGCAGCGTTGAACCCCCGTCGGGGGCCTATGGCTACACCTTC. Amino acids: CSVEPPSGAYGYTF.

The chain carries TRBV6-1 and TRBJ2-5; maybe TRBD1 (5 bases). Trimming left V 5 bases short and J 1 base short, with 11 bases between. The CDR3 length is 14 residues. Germline lookup yields CDR1 MNHNS and CDR2 SASEGT. The CDR3 region is CASSSRQIQETQYF. DNA of the CDR3: TGTGCCAGCAGTTCTCGACAGATCCAAGAGACCCAGTACTTC.

The J gene is TRBJ1-3, the V gene TRBV10-3; 7 bases are shared with TRBD1. From germline, CDR1 is ENHRY and CDR2 SYGVKD. The V segment lost 6 bases and the J segment 0 bases; nucleotides outside the gene matches: 5. The CDR3 consists of 15 residues. This CDR3 reads CAIRPTGNSGNTIYF. The CDR3 region has the DNA TGTGCCATCAGGCCGACAGGGAACTCTGGAAACACCATATATTTT.

The V call is TRBV30, the J call TRBJ2-5; 11 positions agree with TRBD2. The CDR3 runs to 14 residues. The germline gives CDR1 GTSNPN, CDR2 SVGIG (reference sequence). V was pared by 7 bases and J by 4 bases, with 8 bases of the junction left unmatched. The CDR3 here is CASGGTSGSETQYF. Here the CDR3 DNA reads TGTGCCTCAGGGGGGACTAGCGGCTCAGAGACCCAGTACTTC.

This clone was seen a single time. This chain joins TRBV2 and TRBJ2-1; 12 bases line up with TRBD2. Germline loops: CDR1 SNHLY, CDR2 FYNNEI. V gave up 6 bases and J gave up 8 bases; unmatched junction bases: 5. The length of the CDR3 is 14 residues. The CDR3 protein is CASRGLAGGYEQFF. DNA for the CDR3: TGTGCCAGCAGGGGCCTAGCGGGAGGGTATGAGCAGTTCTTC.

The rearrangement links TRBV28 to TRBJ1-5; TRBD1 is a possible D gene (6 bases). Trimming stripped 1 base from V and 1 base from J, with 14 bases between. Germline CDR1 is MDHEN and CDR2 is SYDVKM. The length of the CDR3 is 17 residues. CDR3 sequence (DNA): TGTGCCAGCAGTTTATTATTAGGGGGTAGGAGCAATCAGCCCCAGCATTTT. This gives the protein CASSLLLGGRSNQPQHF.

In this sample, this clone turned up once. The chain combines TRBV5-6 with TRBJ2-3, with TRBD1 identical over 8 bases. The germline V gene has CDR1 SGHDT and CDR2 YYEEEE. V was clipped by 1 base and J by 3 bases; unmatched bases: 4. The CDR3 runs to 15 residues. CDR3 amino acids: CASSLIGQGTDTQYF. CDR3 in DNA: TGTGCCAGCAGCTTGATAGGACAGGGTACAGATACGCAGTATTTT.

This clone has a handful of counts. Within the sample, other DNA sequences also encode this same CDR3. This chain joins TRBV5-1 and TRBJ2-7; no firm D call. The V gene's germline CDR1 is SGHRS and CDR2 YFSETQ. Deletions cut 1 base from V and 2 bases from J, with 7 bases between. This CDR3 is 13 amino acids long. The CDR3 DNA reads as TGCGCCAGCAGCTTGAGGCAGACCTACGAGCAGTACTTC. It specifies CASSLRQTYEQYF.

The chain recombines TRBV2 with TRBJ2-5; D perhaps matches TRBD2 (5 bases). Per the germline V gene, CDR1 is SNHLY and CDR2 is FYNNEI. Between the trimmed V and J ends, which lost 8 bases and 5 bases, there was a span of 12 bases. The CDR3 runs 12 residues. Here the CDR3 DNA reads TGTGCCAGCTACGCCTCGGGGGAGACCCAGTACTTC. It translates to CASYASGETQYF.

This chain uses TRBV28 with TRBJ2-1, with no clear D. Germline CDR1 is MDHEN and CDR2 is SYDVKM. This CDR3 has 12 amino acids. V dropped 5 bases and J dropped 4 bases, with 6 bases sitting between them. CDR3 DNA sequence: TGTGCCAGCAGTCCCAATTACAATGAGCAGTTCTTC. Its translation is CASSPNYNEQFF.

V gene TRBV5-1 combines with J gene TRBJ2-3, with 7 bases aligning to TRBD1. There are 16 residues in the CDR3. The V segment lost 3 bases and the J segment 0 bases; nucleotides outside the gene matches: 7. The germline V gene has CDR1 SGHRS and CDR2 YFSETQ. CDR3 sequence: CASSSHTTGSTDTQYF. In nucleotides, the CDR3 is TGCGCCAGCAGCTCCCACACGACAGGGAGCACAGATACGCAGTATTTT.

This chain links TRBV7-2 with TRBJ2-7; 7 bases map to TRBD1. V lost 3 bases, J lost 6 bases, and 11 bases stayed unmatched. CDR1 and CDR2 (germline): SGHTA, FQGNSA. This CDR3 comprises 15 residues. CDR3 in DNA: TGTGCCAGCAGCTTCAGACAGGGAATATTTTTCGAGCAGTACTTC. Encoded protein: CASSFRQGIFFEQYF.

The chain combines TRBV7-2 with TRBJ2-7; D remains unclear. In germline, CDR1 is SGHTA, CDR2 FQGNSA. Trimming pared 3 bases from V and 3 bases from J, leaving 15 bases between. This CDR3 has 15 residues. The CDR3 sequence is CASSLTGFPLYEQYF. The CDR3 region has the DNA TGTGCCAGCAGCTTGACCGGATTCCCCCTCTACGAGCAGTACTTC.

The rearrangement joins TRBV6-6 to TRBJ1-2, with D hard to call. With 1 base removed from V and 13 bases from J, the gap between germline ends came to 16 bases. This CDR3 has 13 amino acids. CDR1 and CDR2 from the germline V gene are MNHNY and SVGAGI (reference sequence). The CDR3 sequence is CASSYFSGGLLTF. The CDR3 nucleotides are TGTGCCAGCAGTTACTTCTCGGGAGGTCTCCTCACCTTC.

Only a few counts were recorded for this clone. The genes are TRBV5-1 and TRBJ1-1; unclear D gene. The CDR3 sequence is 14 residues long. V gave up 2 bases and J gave up 0 bases, with 8 bases separating them. CDR1 is SGHRS and CDR2 is YFSETQ in the germline V gene. Here the CDR3 DNA reads TGCGCCAGCAGCTTCGGCAGGATGAACACTGAAGCTTTCTTT. It encodes CASSFGRMNTEAFF.